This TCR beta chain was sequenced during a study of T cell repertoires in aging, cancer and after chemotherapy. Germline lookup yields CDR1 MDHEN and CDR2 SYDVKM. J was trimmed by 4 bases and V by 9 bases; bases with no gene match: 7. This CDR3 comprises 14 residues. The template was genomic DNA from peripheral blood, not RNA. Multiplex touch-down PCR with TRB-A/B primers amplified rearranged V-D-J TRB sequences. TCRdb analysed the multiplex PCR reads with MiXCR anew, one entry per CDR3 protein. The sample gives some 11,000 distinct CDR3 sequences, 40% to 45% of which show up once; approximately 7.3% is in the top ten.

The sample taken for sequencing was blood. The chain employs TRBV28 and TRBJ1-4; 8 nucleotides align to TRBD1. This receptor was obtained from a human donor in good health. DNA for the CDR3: TGTGCCAGTTCGATACAGGGGGGTAATGAAAAACTGTTTTTT. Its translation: CASSIQGGNEKLFF.